This T cell receptor beta chain was obtained from a study of blood T cells in healthy people across ages. The overall study: Every two T cells gave about one barcoded beta molecule via template switching.

The germline CDR1 and CDR2 sequences are SQVTM and ANQGSEA. V lost 3 bases and J lost 0, with 5 bases in between. The CDR3 has 13 amino acids. Next came a second PCR, run for 7 to 11 cycles, which used a sample-barcoded 5' primer along with a J-beta primer mix. Each CDR3 protein gets one entry after TCRdb re-called the 5' RACE reads with MiXCR. The sample consists of 450,000 to 650,000 distinct CDR3 sequences, around 24% of them appearing once. The same specimen was also included in a second study, on T cells of mothers and their children. From that second work: Donation was provided by three healthy Caucasian mothers along with their six children. It was found that thymic selection shapes TCR recombination output similarly in related and unrelated pairs.

The sample taken for sequencing was blood. The V call is TRBV29-1, the J call TRBJ2-2, with unresolved D. The receptor was derived from a boy younger than 18 in good health. CDR3 nucleotides: TGCAGCGTTGAGTCCGCGAACACCGGGGAGCTGTTTTTT. Amino acids: CSVESANTGELFF.